This paragraph reports one TCR beta chain. Assay used: immunoSEQ multiplex PCR; TCRdb lists only in-frame clones, some missing. Of about 230,000 clones listed, just over 85% are singletons. The data originate from a study of blood T cell repertoires in COVID-19. V lost 0 bases and J 0 bases, leaving 6 bases between the germline ends. Germline CDR1 is SGHKS and CDR2 is YYEKEE (reference sequence). The CDR3 extends over 14 amino acids. This clonotype was obtained from a man aged 45-65 years with COVID-19, enrolled during active disease. The gene calls are TRBV5-5 and TRBJ1-1, with D unclear. Sequencing was performed on peripheral blood. In DNA form, the CDR3 reads TGTGCCAGCAGCTTGGATGGAGTGAACACTGAAGCTTTCTTT. This gives the protein CASSLDGVNTEAFF.